This TCR beta chain came from a study of blood T cell repertoires in COVID-19. In the study overall: The study drew acute and convalescent COVID-19 samples from the United States, Italy and Spain. Nucleic acid was either cDNA or gDNA, and it came from T cells, B-cell-depleted T cells, or PBMCs.

In the original analysis: Researchers report that nucleated cell counts were estimated from reference gene primer amplification. Data came from immunoSEQ multiplex PCR; TCRdb stores just in-frame clones and leaves some out. V and J calls and clone size are those listed in that table; D and trimming were worked out from the DNA. Of a few hundred thousand clones listed, roughly 88% are singletons. Germline loops: CDR1 LGHDT, CDR2 YNNKEL (reference sequence). Trimming shortened V by 1 base and J by 0 bases, and 9 bases separated the two germline ends. This CDR3 comprises 15 residues. Sequenced: peripheral blood. V usage is TRBV3-1 (or the pseudogene TRBV3-2) and J usage is TRBJ1-2, with unresolved D. This clonotype was sampled from a human donor in a cohort sampled during active COVID-19. The CDR3 reads CASSQGWETNYGYTF. CDR3 bases: TGTGCCAGCAGCCAAGGGTGGGAGACTAACTATGGCTACACCTTC.